This entry lists 19 T cell receptor beta chains sequenced from one sample in a study of T cell responses to AZD1222 COVID-19 vaccine. Profiled with immunoSEQ multiplex PCR; TCRdb holds only in-frame clones, not every one. Of roughly 120,000 clones listed, roughly 87% are singletons. The input for sequencing was peripheral blood, taken 28 days after the second AZD1222 dose. The receptors shown here come from an adult who received the AZD1222 COVID-19 vaccine.

This chain connects TRBV3-1 (or the pseudogene TRBV3-2) to TRBJ1-5, with D possibly TRBD1 on 5 matching bases. Trimming cost V 4 bases and J 1 base, with 14 bases left between them. The CDR3 is made up of 16 amino acids. Germline loops: CDR1 LGHDT, CDR2 YNNKEL (reference sequence). CDR3 amino acids: CASSRGVPGSNQPQHF. CDR3 DNA sequence: TGTGCCAGCAGCCGAGGGGTCCCGGGGAGCAATCAGCCCCAGCATTTT.

This rearrangement joins TRBV5-1 to TRBJ1-2; the D is unclear. This CDR3 has 17 residues. CDR1 SGHRS and CDR2 YFSETQ come from the germline V gene. The V and J ends lost 2 bases and 6 bases respectively, with 23 bases between them. The CDR3 sequence: CASSLSSAQVGLDGYTF. CDR3 nucleotide sequence: TGCGCCAGCAGCTTATCCTCGGCCCAGGTTGGGCTTGATGGCTACACCTTC. Looking up the rest from reference TRBV5-1 and TRBJ1-2 gives the full variable domain: KAGVTQTPRYLIKTRGQQVTLSCSPISGHRSVSWYQQTPGQGLQFLFEYFSETQRNKGNFPGRFSGRQFSNSRSEMNVSTLELGDSALYLCASSLSSAQVGLDGYTFGSGTRLTVV.

CDR3: CASSPTVAGELFF. CDR3 sequence (DNA): TGTGCCAGCAGCCCCACGGTCGCCGGGGAGCTGTTTTTT. The gene calls are TRBV7-3 and TRBJ2-2; unclear D gene. Germline loops: CDR1 SGHTA, CDR2 FQGTGA. The CDR3 runs to 13 residues. Between the trimmed V and J ends, which lost 5 bases and 6 bases, there was a span of 10 bases.

The chain couples TRBV5-4 to TRBJ1-3; 7 bases map to TRBD1. Germline loops: CDR1 SGHNT, CDR2 YYREEE (reference sequence). The CDR3 loop spans 15 amino acids. Trimming cost V 0 bases and J 3 bases; bases outside gene matches: 3. CDR3 bases: TGTGCCAGCAGCTTGGTCGGGACAGATGGAAACACCATATATTTT. Translation: CASSLVGTDGNTIYF. The full variable domain, in which reference TRBV5-4 and TRBJ1-3 provide the parts outside the CDR3, is ETGVTQSPTHLIKTRGQQVTLRCSSQSGHNTVSWYQQALGQGPQFIFQYYREEENGRGNFPPRFSGLQFPNYSSELNVNALELDDSALYLCASSLVGTDGNTIYFGEGSWLTVV.

The V and J genes are TRBV19 and TRBJ1-1; perhaps TRBD1 as D (5 bases). The CDR3 is 13 residues long. The germline CDR1 and CDR2 sequences are LNHDA and SQIVND (reference sequence). Trimming removed 3 bases at V and 6 bases at J, with 11 bases between. CDR3 nucleotide sequence: TGTGCCAGTAGTATTGGGGGTCTCGCTGAAGCTTTCTTT. Encoded protein: CASSIGGLAEAFF.

This chain connects TRBV19 to TRBJ2-2; no reliable D call. From germline, CDR1 is LNHDA and CDR2 SQIVND (reference sequence). The CDR3 is 12 amino acids. Trimming took off 2 bases at V and 5 bases at J, with 3 bases between the two ends. DNA for the CDR3: TGTGCCAGTAGTATATCAACCGGGGAGCTGTTTTTT. It specifies CASSISTGELFF.

The V and J genes are TRBV12-2 and TRBJ2-5; TRBD2, the table's D call, was not compared with the DNA. TRBV12-2 is annotated as a pseudogene. This CDR3 has 13 amino acids. The CDR3 spells CASRLVSKETQYF. The DNA of the CDR3 is TGTGCAAGTCGCTTAGTTAGTAAAGAGACCCAGTACTTC.

The genes are TRBV7-9 and TRBJ1-1; unclear D gene. Between the trimmed V and J ends, which lost 6 bases and 4 bases, there was a span of 6 bases. The CDR3 sequence is 11 residues long. In germline, CDR1 is SEHNR, CDR2 FQNEAQ (reference sequence). CDR3 DNA: TGTGCCAGCAGTTTTAGCACTGAAGCTTTCTTT. It is translated as CASSFSTEAFF. Together with reference TRBV7-9 and TRBJ1-1, the CDR3 gives the full variable domain: DTGVSQNPRHKITKRGQNVTFRCDPISEHNRLYWYRQTLGQGPEFLTYFQNEAQLEKSRLLSDRFSAERPKGSFSTLEIQRTEQGDSAMYLCASSFSTEAFFGQGTRLTVV.

This clone has a handful of counts. V gene TRBV27 combines with J gene TRBJ1-5; D may be TRBD1 (5 bases). From germline, CDR1 is MNHEY and CDR2 SMNVEV (reference sequence). V was trimmed by 6 bases and J by 4 bases, leaving 16 bases between them. This CDR3 has 15 residues. CDR3 residues: CASRLRDSLNQPQHF. DNA of the CDR3: TGTGCCAGCAGGTTGAGGGACTCCCTTAATCAGCCCCAGCATTTT.

CDR3 DNA sequence: TGTGCTAGTGGTTTGGTATGGCAGGGGGGGAGTGCCACTGAAGCTTTCTTT. Its protein is CASGLVWQGGSATEAFF. V gene TRBV12-5 combines with J gene TRBJ1-1; 7 bases align to TRBD1. CDR3 length equals 17 residues. The J segment lost 4 bases and the V segment lost 0 bases, leaving 11 bases of the junction unmatched. Germline CDR1 is LGHNT and CDR2 is FRNRAP.

V gene TRBV19 combines with J gene TRBJ2-5; D remains ambiguous. This CDR3 is built from 12 residues. Germline CDR1 reads LNHDA; CDR2 reads SQIVND (reference sequence). The V and J ends lost 3 bases and 5 bases respectively, with 7 bases between them. CDR3 coding DNA: TGTGCCAGTAGTATGGGGTGGGAGACCCAGTACTTC. This encodes CASSMGWETQYF.

The sample holds a few counts of this clone. This chain connects TRBV4-2 to TRBJ2-1, with TRBD2 as a possible D gene (6 bases). The CDR3 totals 15 residues. Trimming left V 5 bases short and J 4 bases short, with 15 bases between. CDR1 LGHNA and CDR2 YNFKEQ come from the germline V gene. Here the CDR3 reads CASSRETSEYNEQFF. CDR3 DNA sequence: TGTGCCAGCAGCAGAGAGACTAGTGAATACAATGAGCAGTTCTTC.

This rearrangement joins TRBV28 to TRBJ1-4, with TRBD1 as a possible D gene (5 bases). Trimming shortened V by 4 bases and J by 8 bases, and 20 bases separated the two germline ends. The germline V gene encodes CDR1 MDHEN and CDR2 SYDVKM. The CDR3 sequence is 16 residues long. The CDR3 reads CASSSGDGRLAEKLFF. The DNA of the CDR3 is TGTGCCAGCAGTTCGGGGGACGGGAGGTTAGCCGAAAAACTGTTTTTT.

The chain recombines TRBV19 with TRBJ2-7; 7 bases map to TRBD1. J was trimmed by 0 bases and V by 6 bases; bases with no gene match: 5. In germline, CDR1 is LNHDA, CDR2 SQIVND (reference sequence). CDR3 size: 14 residues. The CDR3 is CASSRGTASYEQYF. CDR3 nucleotide sequence: TGTGCCAGTAGCAGGGGGACAGCCTCCTACGAGCAGTACTTC.

The V gene is TRBV7-2, the J gene TRBJ1-1; the D is unclear. Germline V gene data show CDR1 as SGHTA and CDR2 as FQGNSA. V shed 1 base and J shed 3 bases, with 12 bases lying between them. The CDR3 runs 15 residues. The CDR3: CASSLVSGVDTEAFF. DNA of the CDR3: TGTGCCAGCAGCTTAGTGTCGGGCGTGGACACTGAAGCTTTCTTT.

The chain recombines TRBV11-3 with TRBJ2-2; D is possibly TRBD1 (5 bases). Trimming took off 5 bases at V and 7 bases at J, with 11 bases between the two ends. This CDR3 spans 13 amino acids. Germline CDR1 SGHNT, CDR2 YENEEA. In DNA form, the CDR3 reads TGTGCCAGCAGCGCAAACCAGGGCGGGGAGCTGTTTTTT. Translation gives CASSANQGGELFF.

This chain joins TRBV6-4 and TRBJ2-1, with D unclear. Germline CDR1 and CDR2: MRHNA and SNTAGT. The germline V and J ends were trimmed by 9 bases and 5 bases, with 14 bases remaining between them. CDR3 length: 13 amino acids. CDR3 sequence (DNA): TGTGCCAGTCAAGGTGGGGTTCACAATGAGCAGTTCTTC. Amino acids: CASQGGVHNEQFF.

The chain joins TRBV11-3 to TRBJ1-3; a possible D gene is TRBD1 (5 bases). This CDR3 is 15 amino acids long. The germline gives CDR1 SGHNT, CDR2 YENEEA. Deletions cut 3 bases from V and 4 bases from J, with 13 bases between. The CDR3 loop reads CASSFPRGTGNTIYF. The CDR3 coding sequence is TGTGCCAGCAGCTTCCCCAGAGGGACGGGAAACACCATATATTTT.

This rearrangement joins TRBV5-6 to TRBJ1-2; unclear D gene. The CDR3 is 14 amino acids. Germline values: CDR1 SGHDT, CDR2 YYEEEE. V shed 2 bases and J shed 2 bases, with 10 bases lying between them. This chain's CDR3 is CASSFGGVNYGYTF. As DNA, the CDR3 is TGTGCCAGCAGCTTTGGAGGAGTAAACTATGGCTACACCTTC. The complete variable domain, with remaining parts taken from reference TRBV5-6 and TRBJ1-2, reads DAGVTQSPTHLIKTRGQQVTLRCSPKSGHDTVSWYQQALGQGPQFIFQYYEEEERQRGNFPDRFSGHQFPNYSSELNVNALLLGDSALYLCASSFGGVNYGYTFGSGTRLTVV.